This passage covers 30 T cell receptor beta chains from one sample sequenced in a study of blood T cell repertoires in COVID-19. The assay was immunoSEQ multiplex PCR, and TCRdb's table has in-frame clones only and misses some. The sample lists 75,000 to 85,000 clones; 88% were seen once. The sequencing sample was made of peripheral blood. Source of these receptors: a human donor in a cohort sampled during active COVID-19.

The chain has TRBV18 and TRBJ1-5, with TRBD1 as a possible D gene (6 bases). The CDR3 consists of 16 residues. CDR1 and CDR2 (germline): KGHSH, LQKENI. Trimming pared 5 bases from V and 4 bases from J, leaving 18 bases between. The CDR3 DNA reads TGTGCCAGCTCATCCTTCGCACAGGGATTAAATCAGCCCCAGCATTTT. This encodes CASSSFAQGLNQPQHF. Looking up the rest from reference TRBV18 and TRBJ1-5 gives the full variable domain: NAGVMQNPRHLVRRRGQEARLRCSPMKGHSHVYWYRQLPEEGLKFMVYLQKENIIDESGMPKERFSAEFPKEGPSILRIQQVVRGDSAAYFCASSSFAQGLNQPQHFGDGTRLSIL.

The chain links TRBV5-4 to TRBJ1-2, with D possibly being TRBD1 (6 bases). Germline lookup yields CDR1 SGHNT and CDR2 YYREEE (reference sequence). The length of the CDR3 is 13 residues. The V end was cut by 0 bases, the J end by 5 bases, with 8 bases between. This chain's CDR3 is CASSLDRAYGYTF. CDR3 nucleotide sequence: TGTGCCAGCAGCTTGGACAGGGCTTATGGCTACACCTTC.

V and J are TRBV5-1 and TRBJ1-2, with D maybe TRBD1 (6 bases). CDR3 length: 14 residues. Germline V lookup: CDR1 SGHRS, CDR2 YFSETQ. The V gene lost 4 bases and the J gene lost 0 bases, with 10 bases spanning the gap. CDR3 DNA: TGCGCCAGCAGCGGGGACACCTCTAACTATGGCTACACCTTC. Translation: CASSGDTSNYGYTF.

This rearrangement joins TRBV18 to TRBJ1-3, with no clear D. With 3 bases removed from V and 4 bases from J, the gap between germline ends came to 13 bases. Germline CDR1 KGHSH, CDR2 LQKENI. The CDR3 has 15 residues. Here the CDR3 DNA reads TGTGCCAGCTCACCCGGTACGGGAGCCGGAAACACCATATATTTT. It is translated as CASSPGTGAGNTIYF.

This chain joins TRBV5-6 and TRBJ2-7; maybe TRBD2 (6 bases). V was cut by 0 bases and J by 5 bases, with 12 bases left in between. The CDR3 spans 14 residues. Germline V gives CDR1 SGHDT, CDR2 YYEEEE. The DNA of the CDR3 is TGTGCCAGCAGCTTGGGTTACGGGAGAGACGAGCAGTACTTC. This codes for CASSLGYGRDEQYF.

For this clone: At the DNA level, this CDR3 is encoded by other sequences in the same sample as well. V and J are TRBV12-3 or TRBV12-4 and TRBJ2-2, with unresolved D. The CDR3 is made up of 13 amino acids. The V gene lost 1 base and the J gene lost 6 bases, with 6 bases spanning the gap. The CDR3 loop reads CASSLGGPGELFF. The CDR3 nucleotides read TGTGCCAGCAGTTTAGGTGGCCCCGGGGAGCTGTTTTTT.

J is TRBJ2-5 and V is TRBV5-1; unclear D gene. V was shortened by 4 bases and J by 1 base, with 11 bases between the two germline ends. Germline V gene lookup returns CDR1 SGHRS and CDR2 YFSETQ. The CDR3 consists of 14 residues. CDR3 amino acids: CASSHSSGQETQYF. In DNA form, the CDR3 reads TGCGCCAGCAGCCATTCCTCGGGCCAAGAGACCCAGTACTTC.

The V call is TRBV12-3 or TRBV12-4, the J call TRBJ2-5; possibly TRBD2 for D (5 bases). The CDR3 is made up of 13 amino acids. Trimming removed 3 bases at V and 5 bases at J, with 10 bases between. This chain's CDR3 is CASSLEQRETQYF. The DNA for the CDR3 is TGTGCCAGCAGTTTGGAACAGCGGGAGACCCAGTACTTC.

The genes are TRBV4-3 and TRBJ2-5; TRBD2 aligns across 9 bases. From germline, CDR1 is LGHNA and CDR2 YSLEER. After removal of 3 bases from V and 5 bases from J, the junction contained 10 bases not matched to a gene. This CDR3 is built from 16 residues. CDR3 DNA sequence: TGCGCCAGCAGCCAGGGAAGTAGCGGGGGCGGGGAGACCCAGTACTTC. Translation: CASSQGSSGGGETQYF.

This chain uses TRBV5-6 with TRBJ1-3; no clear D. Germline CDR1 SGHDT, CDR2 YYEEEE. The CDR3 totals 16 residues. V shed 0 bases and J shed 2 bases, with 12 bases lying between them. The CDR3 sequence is CASSLEVAGAGNTIYF. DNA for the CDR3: TGTGCCAGCAGCTTGGAGGTGGCAGGCGCTGGAAACACCATATATTTT.

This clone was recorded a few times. The CDR3 region is CAYGQGIGQPQHF. The CDR3 DNA reads as TGTGCCTACGGGCAGGGCATCGGTCAGCCCCAGCATTTT. The chain is built from TRBV30 and TRBJ1-5; a possible D gene is TRBD1 (5 bases). Trimming left V 7 bases short and J 6 bases short, with 16 bases between. This CDR3 has 13 residues. Germline V lookup: CDR1 GTSNPN, CDR2 SVGIG (reference sequence).

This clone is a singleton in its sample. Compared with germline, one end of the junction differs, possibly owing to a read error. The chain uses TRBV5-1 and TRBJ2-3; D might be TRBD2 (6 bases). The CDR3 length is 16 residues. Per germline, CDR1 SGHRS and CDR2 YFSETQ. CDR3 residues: CASRLGSGLRADTQYF. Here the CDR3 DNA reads TGCGCCAGCAGATTGGGGAGCGGGTTAAGGGCAGATACGCAGTATTTT.

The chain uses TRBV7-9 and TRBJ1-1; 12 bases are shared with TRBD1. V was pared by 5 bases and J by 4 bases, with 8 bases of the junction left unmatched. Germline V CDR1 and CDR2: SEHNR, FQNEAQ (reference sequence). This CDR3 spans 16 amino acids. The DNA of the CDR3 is TGTGCCAGCAGCAACCGGGACAGGGGGCGAGGCACTGAAGCTTTCTTT. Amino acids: CASSNRDRGRGTEAFF.

For the CDR3, the DNA is TGTGCCAGTAGTATAGGTTCGGGCTACACCTTC. It encodes CASSIGSGYTF. The chain employs TRBV19 and TRBJ1-2; D remains unclear. With 1 base removed from V and 8 bases from J, the gap between germline ends came to 5 bases. The CDR3 length is 11 residues. The germline V gene encodes CDR1 LNHDA and CDR2 SQIVND (reference sequence).

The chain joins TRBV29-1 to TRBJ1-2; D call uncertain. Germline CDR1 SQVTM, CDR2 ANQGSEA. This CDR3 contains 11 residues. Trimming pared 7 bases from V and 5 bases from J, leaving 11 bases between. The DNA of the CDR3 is TGCAGCGGCCACCCGGGGTATGGCTACACCTTC. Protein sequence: CSGHPGYGYTF.

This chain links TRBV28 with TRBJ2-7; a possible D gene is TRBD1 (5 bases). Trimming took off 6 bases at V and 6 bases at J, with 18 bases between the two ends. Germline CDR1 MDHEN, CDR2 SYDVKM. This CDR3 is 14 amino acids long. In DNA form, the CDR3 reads TGTGCCAGCAGCCCCTTGGGGCTGAAAAGCGAGCAGTACTTC. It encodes CASSPLGLKSEQYF.

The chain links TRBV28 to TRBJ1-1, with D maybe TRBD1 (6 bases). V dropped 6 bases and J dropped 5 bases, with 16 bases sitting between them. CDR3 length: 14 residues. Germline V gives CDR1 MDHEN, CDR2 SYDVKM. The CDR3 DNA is TGTGCCAGCAGACCGCGGGGGCGGTGGACTGAAGCTTTCTTT. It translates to CASRPRGRWTEAFF.

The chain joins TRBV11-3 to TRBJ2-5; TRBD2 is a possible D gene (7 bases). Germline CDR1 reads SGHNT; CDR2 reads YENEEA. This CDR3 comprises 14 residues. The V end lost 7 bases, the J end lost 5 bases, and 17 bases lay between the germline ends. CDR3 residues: CASTDPGGRETQYF. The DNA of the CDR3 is TGTGCCAGCACCGACCCCGGGGGGCGTGAGACCCAGTACTTC. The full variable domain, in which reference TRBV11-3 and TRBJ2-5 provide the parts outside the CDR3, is EAGVVQSPRYKIIEKKQPVAFWCNPISGHNTLYWYLQNLGQGPELLIRYENEEAVDDSQLPKDRFSAERLKGVDSTLKIQPAELGDSAVYLCASTDPGGRETQYFGPGTRLLVL.

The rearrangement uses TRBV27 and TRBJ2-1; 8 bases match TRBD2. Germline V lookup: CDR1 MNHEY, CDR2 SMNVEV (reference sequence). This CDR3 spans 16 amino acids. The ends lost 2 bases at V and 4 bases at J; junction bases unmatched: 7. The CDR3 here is CASSLIGGGQYNEQFF. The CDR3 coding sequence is TGTGCCAGCAGTTTAATAGGCGGGGGGCAGTACAATGAGCAGTTCTTC.

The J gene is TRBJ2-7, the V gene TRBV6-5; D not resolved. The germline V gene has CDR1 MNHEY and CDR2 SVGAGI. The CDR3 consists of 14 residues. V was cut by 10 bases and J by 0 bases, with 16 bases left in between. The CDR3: CATKYSDTSYEQYF. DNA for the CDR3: TGTGCCACCAAATACTCAGACACCTCCTACGAGCAGTACTTC.

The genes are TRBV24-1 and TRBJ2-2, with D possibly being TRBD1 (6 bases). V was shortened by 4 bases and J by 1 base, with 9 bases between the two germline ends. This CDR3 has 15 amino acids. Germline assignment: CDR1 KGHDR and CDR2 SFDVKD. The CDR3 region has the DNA TGTGCCACCAGTGACCCGACAGGGAACACCGGGGAGCTGTTTTTT. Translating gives CATSDPTGNTGELFF.

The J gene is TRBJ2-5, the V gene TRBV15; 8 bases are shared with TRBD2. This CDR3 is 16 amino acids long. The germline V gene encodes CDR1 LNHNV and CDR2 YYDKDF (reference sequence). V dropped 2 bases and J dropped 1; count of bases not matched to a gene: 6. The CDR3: CATSRSGGVGQETQYF. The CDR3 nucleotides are TGTGCCACCAGCAGATCCGGGGGGGTAGGCCAAGAGACCCAGTACTTC.

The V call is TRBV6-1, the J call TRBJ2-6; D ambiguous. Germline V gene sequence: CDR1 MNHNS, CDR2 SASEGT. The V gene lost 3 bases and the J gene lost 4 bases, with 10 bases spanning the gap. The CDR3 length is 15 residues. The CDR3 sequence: CASSESLAGANVLTF. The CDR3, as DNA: TGTGCCAGCAGTGAGTCGTTGGCCGGGGCCAACGTCCTGACTTTC.

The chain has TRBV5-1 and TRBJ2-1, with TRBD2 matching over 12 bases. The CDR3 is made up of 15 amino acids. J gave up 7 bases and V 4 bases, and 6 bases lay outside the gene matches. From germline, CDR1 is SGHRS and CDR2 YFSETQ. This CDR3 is CASSPTGTSGNEQFF. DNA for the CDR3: TGCGCCAGCAGCCCCACCGGGACTAGCGGGAATGAGCAGTTCTTC.

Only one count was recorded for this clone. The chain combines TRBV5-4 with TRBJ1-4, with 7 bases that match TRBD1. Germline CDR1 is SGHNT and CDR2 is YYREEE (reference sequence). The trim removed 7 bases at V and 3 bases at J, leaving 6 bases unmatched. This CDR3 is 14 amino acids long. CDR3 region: CASHLTGANEKLFF. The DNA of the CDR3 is TGTGCCAGCCACCTTACAGGGGCTAATGAAAAACTGTTTTTT.

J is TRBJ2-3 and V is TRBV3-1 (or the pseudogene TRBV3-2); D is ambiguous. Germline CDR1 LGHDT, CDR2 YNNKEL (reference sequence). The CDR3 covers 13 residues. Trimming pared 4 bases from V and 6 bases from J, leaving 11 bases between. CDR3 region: CASSLLMVDTQYF. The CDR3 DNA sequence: TGTGCCAGCAGCCTCCTAATGGTGGATACGCAGTATTTT.

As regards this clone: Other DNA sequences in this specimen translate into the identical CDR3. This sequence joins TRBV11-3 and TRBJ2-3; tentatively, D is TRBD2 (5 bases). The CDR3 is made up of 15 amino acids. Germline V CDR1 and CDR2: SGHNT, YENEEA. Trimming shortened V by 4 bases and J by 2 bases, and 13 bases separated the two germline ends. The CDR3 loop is CASSSAGGYTDTQYF. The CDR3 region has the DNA TGTGCCAGCAGCTCTGCGGGCGGGTACACAGATACGCAGTATTTT.

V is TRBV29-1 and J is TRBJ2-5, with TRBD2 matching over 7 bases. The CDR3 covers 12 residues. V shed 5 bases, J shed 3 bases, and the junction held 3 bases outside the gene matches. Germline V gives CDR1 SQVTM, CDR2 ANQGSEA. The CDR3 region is CSVCLAEETQYF. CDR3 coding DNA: TGCAGCGTTTGCCTAGCGGAAGAGACCCAGTACTTC.

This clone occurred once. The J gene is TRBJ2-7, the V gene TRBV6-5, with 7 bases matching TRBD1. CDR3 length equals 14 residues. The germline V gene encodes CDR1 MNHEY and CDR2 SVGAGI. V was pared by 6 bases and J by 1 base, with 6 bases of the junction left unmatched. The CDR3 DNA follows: TGTGCCAGCAGGACAGGGACAGAGTCCTACGAGCAGTACTTC. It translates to CASRTGTESYEQYF.

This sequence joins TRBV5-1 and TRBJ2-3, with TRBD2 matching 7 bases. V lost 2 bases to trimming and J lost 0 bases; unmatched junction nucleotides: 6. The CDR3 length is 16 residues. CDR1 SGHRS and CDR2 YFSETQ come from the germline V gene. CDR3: CASSFASGFSTDTQYF. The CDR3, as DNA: TGCGCCAGCAGCTTCGCTAGCGGCTTTAGCACAGATACGCAGTATTTT.